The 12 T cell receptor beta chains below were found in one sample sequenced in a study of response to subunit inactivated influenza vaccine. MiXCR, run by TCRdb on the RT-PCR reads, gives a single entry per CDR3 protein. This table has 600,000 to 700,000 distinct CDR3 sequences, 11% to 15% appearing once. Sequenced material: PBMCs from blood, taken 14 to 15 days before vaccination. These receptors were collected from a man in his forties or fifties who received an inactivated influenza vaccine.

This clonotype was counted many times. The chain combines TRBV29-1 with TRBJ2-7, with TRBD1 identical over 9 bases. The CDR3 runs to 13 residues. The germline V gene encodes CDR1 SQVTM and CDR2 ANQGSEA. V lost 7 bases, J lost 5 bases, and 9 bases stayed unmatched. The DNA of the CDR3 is TGCAGCGCAGTTGGGACAGGGAACAACGAGCAGTACTTC. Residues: CSAVGTGNNEQYF.

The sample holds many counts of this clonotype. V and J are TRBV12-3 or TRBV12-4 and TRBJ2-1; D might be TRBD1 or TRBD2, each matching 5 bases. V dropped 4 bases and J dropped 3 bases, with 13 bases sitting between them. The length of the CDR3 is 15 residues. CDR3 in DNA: TGTGCCAGCAGTTCTCGTGGGGGATACTACAATGAGCAGTTCTTC. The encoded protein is CASSSRGGYYNEQFF.

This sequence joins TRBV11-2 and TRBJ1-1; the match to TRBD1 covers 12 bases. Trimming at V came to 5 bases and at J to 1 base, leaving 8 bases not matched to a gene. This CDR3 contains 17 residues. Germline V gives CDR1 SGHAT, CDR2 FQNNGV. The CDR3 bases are TGTGCCAGCAGCCAGGGGACAGGGGGCTACGCGAACACTGAAGCTTTCTTT. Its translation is CASSQGTGGYANTEAFF.

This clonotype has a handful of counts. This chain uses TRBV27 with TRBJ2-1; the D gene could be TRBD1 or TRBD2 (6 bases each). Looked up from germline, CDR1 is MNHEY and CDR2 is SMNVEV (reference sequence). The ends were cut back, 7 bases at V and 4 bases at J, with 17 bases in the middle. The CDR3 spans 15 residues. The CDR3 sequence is CASNSIGGGYNEQFF. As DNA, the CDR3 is TGTGCCAGCAATTCTATTGGAGGGGGATACAATGAGCAGTTCTTC.

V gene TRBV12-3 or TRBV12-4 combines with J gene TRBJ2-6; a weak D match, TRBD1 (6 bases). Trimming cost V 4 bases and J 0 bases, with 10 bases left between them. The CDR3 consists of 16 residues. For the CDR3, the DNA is TGTGCCAGCAGTTGGGTAGGGGGCTCTGGGGCCAACGTCCTGACTTTC. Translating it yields CASSWVGGSGANVLTF.

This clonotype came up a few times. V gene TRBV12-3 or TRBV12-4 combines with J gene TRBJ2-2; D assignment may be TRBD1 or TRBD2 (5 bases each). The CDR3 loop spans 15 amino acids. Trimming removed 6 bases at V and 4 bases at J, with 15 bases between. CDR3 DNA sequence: TGTGCCAGCAGAAGGGACGTGGCCTCCACCGGGGAGCTGTTTTTT. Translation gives CASRRDVASTGELFF.

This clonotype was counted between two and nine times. CDR3: CASSQMRPGGSPLHF. The CDR3 region has the DNA TGCGCCAGCAGCCAAATGCGGCCAGGGGGTTCACCCCTCCACTTT. V is TRBV4-3 and J is TRBJ1-6; 7 bases are a match to TRBD1. This CDR3 contains 15 residues. The V segment lost 2 bases and the J segment 9 bases; nucleotides outside the gene matches: 7. Germline assignment: CDR1 LGHNA and CDR2 YSLEER.

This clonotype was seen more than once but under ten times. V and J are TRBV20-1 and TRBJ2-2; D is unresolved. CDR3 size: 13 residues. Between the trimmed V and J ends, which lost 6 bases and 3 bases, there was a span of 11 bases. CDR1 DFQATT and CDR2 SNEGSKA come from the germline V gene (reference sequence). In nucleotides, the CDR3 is TGCAGTGCAGGGTCCTCGTACACCGGGGAGCTGTTTTTT. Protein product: CSAGSSYTGELFF.

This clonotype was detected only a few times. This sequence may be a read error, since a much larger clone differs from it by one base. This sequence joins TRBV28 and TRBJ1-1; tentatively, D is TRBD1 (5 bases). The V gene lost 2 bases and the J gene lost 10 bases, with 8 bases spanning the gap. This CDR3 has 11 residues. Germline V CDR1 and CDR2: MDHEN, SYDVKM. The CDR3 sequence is CASSLGGVAFF. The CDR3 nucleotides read TGTGCCAGCAGTTTAGGGGGTGTAGCTTTCTTT. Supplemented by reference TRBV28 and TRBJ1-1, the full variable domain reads DVKVTQSSRYLVKRTGEKVFLECVQDMDHENMFWYRQDPGLGLRLIYFSYDVKMKEKGDIPEGYSVSREKKERFSLILESASTNQTSMYLCASSLGGVAFFGQGTRLTVV.

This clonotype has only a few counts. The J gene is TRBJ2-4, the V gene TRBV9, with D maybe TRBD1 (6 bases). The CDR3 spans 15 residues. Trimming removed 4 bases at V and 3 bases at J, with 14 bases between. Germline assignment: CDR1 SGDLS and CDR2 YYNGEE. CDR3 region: CASSPSDSFKNIQYF. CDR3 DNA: TGTGCCAGCAGCCCCTCGGACAGCTTCAAAAACATTCAGTACTTC.

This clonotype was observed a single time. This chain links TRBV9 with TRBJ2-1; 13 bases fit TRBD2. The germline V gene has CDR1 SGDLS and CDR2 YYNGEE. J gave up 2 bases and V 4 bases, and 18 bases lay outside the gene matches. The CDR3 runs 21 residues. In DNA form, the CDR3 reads TGTGCCAGCAGCACCTCCCGAGGGGGGACTAGCGGGATCGTAGCCTACAATGAGCAGTTCTTC. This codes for CASSTSRGGTSGIVAYNEQFF.

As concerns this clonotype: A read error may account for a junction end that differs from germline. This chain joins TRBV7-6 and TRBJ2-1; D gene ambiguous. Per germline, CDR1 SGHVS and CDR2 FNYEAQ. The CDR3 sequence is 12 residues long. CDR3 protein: CASSPTLAELFF. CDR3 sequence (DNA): TGTGCCAGCAGCCCTACCCTCGCTGAGCTGTTCTTC.